This entry lists 31 T cell receptor beta chains sequenced from one sample in a study of CD8 T cells in Susac syndrome. It was with random hexamers that roughly 0.5 to 1 ug RNA was reverse transcribed. A single record per CDR3 protein comes from TCRdb applying MiXCR to the immunoSEQ multiplex PCR reads. The sample lists hundreds of thousands of distinct CDR3 sequences, around 93% occurring once. Specimen: CD4+ T cells from PBMCs. Source of these receptors: a human donor with Susac syndrome.

In DNA, the CDR3 is TGCAGTGCTAACGGCCCCAGGGAGGTTTTAGGGGGAGGAGGTTCACCCCTCCACTTT. Amino acid sequence: CSANGPREVLGGGGSPLHF. The chain employs TRBV20-1 and TRBJ1-6; D perhaps matches TRBD1 (6 bases). V dropped 4 bases and J dropped 9 bases, with 31 bases sitting between them. Looked up from germline, CDR1 is DFQATT and CDR2 is SNEGSKA (reference sequence). The CDR3 spans 19 residues.

J is TRBJ1-6 and V is TRBV9; 9 bases align to TRBD1. J was trimmed by 7 bases and V by 3 bases; bases with no gene match: 8. The CDR3 has 16 amino acids. Germline CDR1 reads SGDLS; CDR2 reads YYNGEE. In nucleotides, the CDR3 is TGTGCCAGCAGCGCCTACCCGGGACAGGGAAATTCACCCCTCCACTTT. Translation gives CASSAYPGQGNSPLHF.

The rearrangement joins TRBV9 to TRBJ2-5; possibly TRBD2 for D (6 bases). V was clipped by 5 bases and J by 2 bases, with 19 bases between them. CDR1 and CDR2 (germline): SGDLS, YYNGEE. The CDR3 is made up of 16 amino acids. The CDR3 sequence is CASSVRPIAEQETQYF. The CDR3 DNA is TGTGCCAGCAGTGTAAGGCCCATAGCGGAACAAGAGACCCAGTACTTC.

This clonotype was found once. The V call is TRBV20-1, the J call TRBJ2-4; 7 bases match TRBD1. The CDR3 totals 15 residues. J lost 2 bases, V lost 6 bases, and 10 bases had no gene match. Germline-derived CDR1 and CDR2 are DFQATT and SNEGSKA (reference sequence). DNA for the CDR3: TGCAGTGCCGCTGACAGGGTGGCGACCAAAAACATTCAGTACTTC. As protein: CSAADRVATKNIQYF.

This sequence joins TRBV9 and TRBJ1-2, with 7 positions matching TRBD1. This CDR3 is 14 amino acids long. Trimming at V came to 4 bases and at J to 2 bases, leaving 5 bases not matched to a gene. Germline CDR1 is SGDLS and CDR2 is YYNGEE. This CDR3 reads CASSNRGLNYGYTF. The CDR3 DNA is TGTGCCAGCAGCAACAGGGGCCTAAACTATGGCTACACCTTC.

This rearrangement joins TRBV29-1 to TRBJ1-1; 8 bases line up with TRBD1. This CDR3 spans 15 amino acids. V dropped 6 bases and J dropped 0; count of bases not matched to a gene: 9. CDR1 is SQVTM and CDR2 is ANQGSEA in the germline V gene. The CDR3: CSVGRTGPMNTEAFF. Here the CDR3 DNA reads TGCAGCGTCGGTCGGACAGGGCCTATGAACACTGAAGCTTTCTTT.

This clonotype appeared a single time. The chain combines TRBV29-1 with TRBJ1-5; the D gene is possibly TRBD1 (5 bases). There are 14 residues in the CDR3. With 3 bases removed from V and 9 bases from J, the gap between germline ends came to 18 bases. Per the germline V gene, CDR1 is SQVTM and CDR2 is ANQGSEA. The CDR3 protein is CSVEGGTAEGPQHF. The CDR3 DNA reads as TGCAGCGTTGAGGGGGGGACCGCCGAAGGGCCCCAGCATTTT. The full variable domain, with the rest looked up from reference TRBV29-1 and TRBJ1-5, is SAVISQKPSRDICQRGTSLTIQCQVDSQVTMMFWYRQQPGQSLTLIATANQGSEATYESGFVIDKFPISRPNLTFSTLTVSNMSPEDSSIYLCSVEGGTAEGPQHFGDGTRLSIL.

The chain joins TRBV4-3 to TRBJ2-5; 9 bases fit TRBD2. The CDR3 runs to 15 residues. CDR1 is LGHNA, CDR2 YSLEER, per germline. V lost 0 bases, J lost 5 bases, and 4 bases stayed unmatched. The CDR3 loop reads CASSQDSGGGETQYF. The CDR3 nucleotides are TGCGCCAGCAGCCAAGATAGCGGGGGAGGGGAGACCCAGTACTTC.

This chain connects TRBV7-3 to TRBJ1-1; D gene unclear. CDR1 SGHTA and CDR2 FQGTGA come from the germline V gene. V lost 1 base and J lost 5, with 14 bases in between. The CDR3 loop spans 15 amino acids. This chain's CDR3 is CASSLISQVRTEAFF. CDR3 DNA: TGTGCCAGCAGCTTAATATCGCAGGTTAGAACTGAAGCTTTCTTT.

This clonotype was counted a single time. The gene calls are TRBV18 and TRBJ1-1; a weak D match, TRBD1 (6 bases). With 5 bases removed from V and 3 bases from J, the gap between germline ends came to 10 bases. The CDR3 has 13 residues. The germline gives CDR1 KGHSH, CDR2 LQKENI. Written as DNA, the CDR3 is TGTGCCAGCTCAACCCGACAGGACACTGAAGCTTTCTTT. This sequence encodes CASSTRQDTEAFF. The full variable domain, with the rest looked up from reference TRBV18 and TRBJ1-1, is NAGVMQNPRHLVRRRGQEARLRCSPMKGHSHVYWYRQLPEEGLKFMVYLQKENIIDESGMPKERFSAEFPKEGPSILRIQQVVRGDSAAYFCASSTRQDTEAFFGQGTRLTVV.

The rearrangement joins TRBV20-1 to TRBJ1-2; TRBD1 matches 7 bases. V shed 6 bases, J shed 7 bases, and the junction held 11 bases outside the gene matches. CDR1 and CDR2 from the germline V gene are DFQATT and SNEGSKA (reference sequence). The CDR3 runs 13 residues. The CDR3 DNA reads TGCAGTGCCACCTACAGGGGCTGGGGTGGCTACACCTTC. It encodes CSATYRGWGGYTF.

The chain recombines TRBV30 with TRBJ2-1; 11 bases align to TRBD2. Germline trimming cut 1 base from V and 4 bases from J; bases unmatched to any gene: 6. Looked up from germline, CDR1 is GTSNPN and CDR2 is SVGIG (reference sequence). The CDR3 totals 16 residues. The CDR3 spells CAWSADSGGAYNEQFF. The CDR3 DNA reads as TGTGCCTGGAGTGCAGATAGCGGGGGGGCTTACAATGAGCAGTTCTTC.

This sequence joins TRBV2 and TRBJ2-3, with 7 bases lining up with TRBD1. V was clipped by 6 bases and J by 4 bases; unmatched bases: 16. The CDR3 is made up of 17 amino acids. From germline, CDR1 is SNHLY and CDR2 FYNNEI. CDR3 nucleotides: TGTGCCAGCAGCCTACGAGGGGCTGACAGGGTCCCAGATACGCAGTATTTT. It translates to CASSLRGADRVPDTQYF.

This clonotype turned up a few times. The rearrangement links TRBV12-3 or TRBV12-4 to TRBJ2-7; 9 positions agree with TRBD1. V lost 4 bases to trimming and J lost 6 bases; unmatched junction nucleotides: 7. The CDR3 extends over 14 amino acids. The chain's CDR3 is CASSSGTGIGEQYF. The DNA of the CDR3 is TGTGCCAGCAGTTCAGGGACAGGGATCGGCGAGCAGTACTTC.

This chain uses TRBV19 with TRBJ1-1; D gene ambiguous. Germline V gives CDR1 LNHDA, CDR2 SQIVND (reference sequence). Between the trimmed V and J ends, which lost 4 bases and 0 bases, there was a span of 15 bases. The CDR3 has 16 amino acids. This CDR3 reads CASSTALGPLNTEAFF. The CDR3 bases are TGTGCCAGTAGTACCGCCCTCGGACCGTTGAACACTGAAGCTTTCTTT.

This chain uses TRBV25-1 with TRBJ1-6, with D unresolved. CDR3 length: 13 amino acids. Per germline, CDR1 MGHDK and CDR2 SYGVNS. V was trimmed by 5 bases and J by 7 bases, leaving 9 bases between them. In DNA, the CDR3 is TGTGCCAGCAGTCTGGCCGAAAATTCACCCCTCCACTTT. It yields the protein CASSLAENSPLHF. Complete variable domain (other parts from reference TRBV25-1 and TRBJ1-6): EADIYQTPRYLVIGTGKKITLECSQTMGHDKMYWYQQDPGMELHLIHYSYGVNSTEKGDLSSESTVSRIRTEHFPLTLESARPSHTSQYLCASSLAENSPLHFGNGTRLTVT.

This chain joins TRBV18 and TRBJ2-1, with 12 bases lining up with TRBD2. In germline, CDR1 is KGHSH, CDR2 LQKENI. With V trimmed by 5 bases and J by 8 bases, 10 bases remained unmatched. This CDR3 comprises 16 residues. DNA for the CDR3: TGTGCCAGCTCATCCCTAGCGGGGGGGCCCCGGGATGAGCAGTTCTTC. Its translation: CASSSLAGGPRDEQFF.

The V and J genes are TRBV7-8 and TRBJ1-2; 7 bases align to TRBD1. Germline-derived CDR1 and CDR2 are SGHVS and FQNEAQ. Trimming took 5 bases from V and 8 from J; bases not matched to a gene: 8. The CDR3 contains 13 residues. CDR3 bases: TGTGCCAGCAGCGGACAGGCCGCTGTCGGCTACACCTTC. Encoded protein: CASSGQAAVGYTF.

This chain links TRBV5-1 with TRBJ2-5; 7 positions agree with TRBD1. V gave up 0 bases and J gave up 4 bases; unmatched junction bases: 21. The CDR3 has 20 residues. Germline values: CDR1 SGHRS, CDR2 YFSETQ. The CDR3 DNA follows: TGCGCCAGCAGCTTGGTATCTCGGGTGAGGACAGGCGATGTAATAGAGACCCAGTACTTC. This translates into CASSLVSRVRTGDVIETQYF.

CDR3 region: CASSQNRATGELFF. CDR3 in DNA: TGTGCCAGCAGCCAAAATAGAGCCACCGGGGAGCTGTTTTTT. The chain recombines TRBV14 with TRBJ2-2, with D unclear. The V end was cut by 2 bases, the J end by 4 bases, with 8 bases between. In germline, CDR1 is SGHDN, CDR2 FVKESK. The length of the CDR3 is 14 residues.

This rearrangement joins TRBV5-4 to TRBJ2-7; D call uncertain. This CDR3 has 15 amino acids. V lost 0 bases and J 6 bases, leaving 16 bases between the germline ends. From germline, CDR1 is SGHNT and CDR2 YYREEE (reference sequence). The CDR3 here is CASSLAQASRVEQYF. CDR3 nucleotides: TGTGCCAGCAGCTTGGCCCAAGCCAGTCGGGTCGAGCAGTACTTC.

The V gene is TRBV7-2, the J gene TRBJ2-5, with D perhaps TRBD1 (6 bases). Trimming left V 4 bases short and J 5 bases short, with 11 bases between. The CDR3 covers 13 residues. In germline, CDR1 is SGHTA, CDR2 FQGNSA. The CDR3 region has the DNA TGTGCCAGCAGCTGGGGGCAGGGGGAGACCCAGTACTTC. It is translated as CASSWGQGETQYF.

The chain has TRBV9 and TRBJ1-2, with 7 nucleotides matching TRBD1. The germline CDR1 and CDR2 sequences are SGDLS and YYNGEE. This CDR3 spans 15 amino acids. Unmatched junction bases numbered 10, after V lost 0 bases and J lost 8 bases. The CDR3 region has the DNA TGTGCCAGCAGCGTAGTTGGAGGGGGCCTCGGGGGCTACACCTTC. It yields the protein CASSVVGGGLGGYTF.

This chain uses TRBV6-2 or TRBV6-3 with TRBJ1-1; D is unresolved. This CDR3 has 14 amino acids. Germline CDR1 MNHEY, CDR2 SVGEGT. V was pared by 4 bases and J by 1 base, with 10 bases between. As DNA, the CDR3 is TGTGCCAGCAGTTTAAGGGCTGGGAACACTGAAGCTTTCTTT. Its protein is CASSLRAGNTEAFF.

This chain links TRBV28 with TRBJ2-5; D unclear. The CDR3 has 13 amino acids. Germline CDR1 is MDHEN and CDR2 is SYDVKM. V lost 6 bases to trimming and J lost 3 bases, with 11 bases between them. The CDR3 spells CASRVAGEETQYF. DNA of the CDR3: TGTGCCAGCAGAGTGGCTGGTGAAGAGACCCAGTACTTC.

The chain joins TRBV30 to TRBJ1-1; TRBD1 might be the D (6 bases). Trimming removed 0 bases at V and 4 bases at J, with 15 bases between. Germline V lookup: CDR1 GTSNPN, CDR2 SVGIG (reference sequence). The CDR3 consists of 15 residues. The CDR3 region is CAWSVVTGISTEAFF. DNA for the CDR3: TGTGCCTGGAGTGTAGTAACAGGGATTAGCACTGAAGCTTTCTTT.

The chain links TRBV20-1 to TRBJ1-5, with D hard to call. Germline V gives CDR1 DFQATT, CDR2 SNEGSKA (reference sequence). This CDR3 has 13 residues. V lost 6 bases to trimming and J lost 3 bases, with 12 bases between them. The CDR3 region has the DNA TGCAGTGCGACACGGGGTTACAATCAGCCCCAGCATTTT. It specifies CSATRGYNQPQHF.

This rearrangement joins TRBV20-1 to TRBJ1-2; D remains unclear. Germline V lookup: CDR1 DFQATT, CDR2 SNEGSKA (reference sequence). This CDR3 region has 12 residues. The ends were cut back, 3 bases at V and 9 bases at J, with 14 bases in the middle. The CDR3 nucleotides read TGCAGTGCTAGTACCCAGGAGGGTCGCTACACCTTC. Protein product: CSASTQEGRYTF.

The chain is built from TRBV7-9 and TRBJ2-5; 9 bases agree with TRBD1. The CDR3 sequence is 19 residues long. Germline V CDR1 and CDR2: SEHNR, FQNEAQ (reference sequence). V was pared by 6 bases and J by 3 bases, with 20 bases of the junction left unmatched. Here the CDR3 reads CASSYGQGTFIVREETQYF. Here the CDR3 DNA reads TGTGCCAGCAGTTATGGACAGGGGACGTTCATTGTGCGTGAAGAGACCCAGTACTTC. Full variable domain (rest looked up from reference TRBV7-9 and TRBJ2-5): DTGVSQNPRHKITKRGQNVTFRCDPISEHNRLYWYRQTLGQGPEFLTYFQNEAQLEKSRLLSDRFSAERPKGSFSTLEIQRTEQGDSAMYLCASSYGQGTFIVREETQYFGPGTRLLVL.

This clonotype came up a few times. J is TRBJ2-5 and V is TRBV12-3 or TRBV12-4; TRBD2 is a possible D gene (6 bases). Trimming removed 5 bases from V and 1 base from J, with 11 bases in between. The CDR3 is 14 residues long. CDR3 protein: CASSRSGAQETQYF. The CDR3 DNA sequence: TGTGCCAGCAGTCGTAGCGGAGCCCAAGAGACCCAGTACTTC.

The chain uses TRBV5-1 and TRBJ1-6; TRBD1 might be the D (6 bases). CDR3 size: 15 residues. Germline V gives CDR1 SGHRS, CDR2 YFSETQ. The ends were cut back, 5 bases at V and 4 bases at J, with 13 bases in the middle. The DNA for the CDR3 is TGCGCCAGCAGGACCCGAGGACAGTATAATTCACCCCTCCACTTT. Translated, it gives CASRTRGQYNSPLHF.